The entry below gives a single T cell receptor (beta chain) sequence along with its context. The antigen remains unidentified. RNA was extracted and reverse transcribed into cDNA as the sequencing template. Data came from immunoSEQ multiplex PCR; TCRdb stores just in-frame clones and leaves some out. This table has roughly 100,000 clones, 70% to 90% appearing once. The entry originates in a study of CD8+ T cells in alopecia areata. Study in general: Twice daily, treated patients received 5 to 10 mg of oral tofacitinib. Study observations and caveats: Researchers reported that TCR sharing among patients proved less clear than in mice, possibly HLA-linked. It was observed that many expanded lesional clones persisted in scalp and blood during tofacitinib. Clonality in the scalp and expanded CD8+ clones ranked among the top 100 were significantly decreased by tofacitinib.

As for treatment: oral pan-JAK inhibitor, 5-10 mg twice daily. Germline assignment: CDR1 SGHRS and CDR2 YFSETQ. This CDR3 spans 13 amino acids. The V end was cut by 5 bases, the J end by 6 bases, with 15 bases between. The sequence was obtained from a human donor with alopecia areata. This chain joins TRBV5-1 and TRBJ2-7; D possibly matches TRBD1 or TRBD2 (5 bases each). The source material was CD8+ T cells sorted from blood, sampled between weeks 30 and 35, from a patient treated with tofacitinib. In nucleotides, the CDR3 is TGCGCCAGCAGTTCGGACACCGGGATCGAGCAGTACTTC. It is translated as CASSSDTGIEQYF.